These 4 T cell receptor beta chains share one sample of origin, sequenced in a study of regulatory dendritic cells for organ transplantation. Assay used: immunoSEQ multiplex PCR; TCRdb lists only in-frame clones, some missing. The sample lists roughly 30,000 clones; more than 65% were seen once. Material for sequencing was naive CD8+ T cells from blood. The sample's subset: CD45RA+ naive T cells. Source of these receptors: a human donor in good health.

The V call is TRBV4-3, the J call TRBJ1-3; D not resolved. The CDR3 contains 18 residues. V was trimmed by 0 bases and J by 4 bases, leaving 19 bases between them. Germline CDR1 is LGHNA and CDR2 is YSLEER. CDR3 DNA sequence: TGCGCCAGCAGCCAAGAAGGAGTCGCGGCCTCGTCCGGAAACACCATATATTTT. Amino acids: CASSQEGVAASSGNTIYF.

This clone has just one count. This sequence joins TRBV7-9 and TRBJ2-2; 7 bases align to TRBD1. Germline values: CDR1 SEHNR, CDR2 FQNEAQ (reference sequence). After removal of 5 bases from V and 2 bases from J, the junction contained 11 bases not matched to a gene. There are 17 residues in the CDR3. The CDR3 spells CASSPPLGTVNTGELFF. The CDR3 DNA is TGTGCCAGCAGCCCCCCCTTAGGGACAGTAAACACCGGGGAGCTGTTTTTT.

Concerning this clone: At one end, the junction sequence differs from germline, possibly due to a read error. The rearrangement links TRBV2 to TRBJ1-5; TRBD1 might be the D (5 bases). The CDR3 is 13 amino acids. Germline V gives CDR1 SNHLY, CDR2 FYNNEI. The CDR3 loop is CASREGVREPQHF. The DNA of the CDR3 is TGTGCCAGCAGAGAAGGGGTCAGGGAGCCCCAGCATTTT.

This clone has only a few counts. The chain joins TRBV7-9 to TRBJ1-1; no clear D gene. The germline V gene has CDR1 SEHNR and CDR2 FQNEAQ (reference sequence). V was shortened by 5 bases and J by 3 bases, with 10 bases between the two germline ends. The CDR3 is 13 amino acids. In DNA form, the CDR3 reads TGTGCCAGCAGCGCCCTAGGTTACACTGAAGCTTTCTTT. This encodes CASSALGYTEAFF.